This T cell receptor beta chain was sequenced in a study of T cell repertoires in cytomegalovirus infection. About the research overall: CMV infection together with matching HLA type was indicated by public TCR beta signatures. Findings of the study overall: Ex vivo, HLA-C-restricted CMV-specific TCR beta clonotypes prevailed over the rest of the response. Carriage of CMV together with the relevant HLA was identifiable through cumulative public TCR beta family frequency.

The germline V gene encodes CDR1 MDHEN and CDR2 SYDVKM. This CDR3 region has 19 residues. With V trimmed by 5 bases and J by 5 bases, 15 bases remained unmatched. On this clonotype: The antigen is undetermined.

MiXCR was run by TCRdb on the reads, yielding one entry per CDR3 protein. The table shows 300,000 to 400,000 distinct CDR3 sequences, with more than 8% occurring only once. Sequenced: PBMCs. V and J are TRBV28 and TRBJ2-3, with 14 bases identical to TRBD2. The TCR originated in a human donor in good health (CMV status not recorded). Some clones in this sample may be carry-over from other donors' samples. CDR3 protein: CASSPPATSGRAGRDTQYF. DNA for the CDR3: TGTGCCAGCAGTCCCCCCGCGACTAGCGGGAGGGCCGGTAGAGATACGCAGTATTTT.